This note documents a single T cell receptor beta chain sequence. The antigen remains unidentified. The data stem from a study of cytomegalovirus exposure and HLA in healthy donors. Whole-study context: In a previous analysis, 117 million unique TCR beta sequences were found from roughly 180 million T cells. Study results and limitations: Further analysis was carried out later, and it showed several of the most significant clusters appearing linked to common viral pathogens. Trimming of TCR beta V- and J-genes showed a link, identified in a later analysis, to a missense DCLRE1C variant. Sequencing depth roughly uniform across donors was assumed in presence/absence analyses.

The CDR3 loop spans 14 amino acids. With 0 bases removed from V and 6 bases from J, the gap between germline ends came to 10 bases. The PCR had 60 Vbeta and 13 Jbeta primers. The data were produced by immunoSEQ multiplex PCR, yet TCRdb's version contains in-frame clones alone and is incomplete. The data contain approximately 130,000 clones, around 75% of them singletons. The chain links TRBV5-3 to TRBJ1-5; D is uncertain. TRBV5-3 is known as an ORF, though its function is uncertain. Sequencing input: PBMCs. This sequence originates from a woman aged 45-60 years in good health and CMV-seropositive. CDR3 bases: TGTGCCAGAAGCTTGGCCATAGCTCCTCAGCCCCAGCATTTT. Its protein product is CARSLAIAPQPQHF.